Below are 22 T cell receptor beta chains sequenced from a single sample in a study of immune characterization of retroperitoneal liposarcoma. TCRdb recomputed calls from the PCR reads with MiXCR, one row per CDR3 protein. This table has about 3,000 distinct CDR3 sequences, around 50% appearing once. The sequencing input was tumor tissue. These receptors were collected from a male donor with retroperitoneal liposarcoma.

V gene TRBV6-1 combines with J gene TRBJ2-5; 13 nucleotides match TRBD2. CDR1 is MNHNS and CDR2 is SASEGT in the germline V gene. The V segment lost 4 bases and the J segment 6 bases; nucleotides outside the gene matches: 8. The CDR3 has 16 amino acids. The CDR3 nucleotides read TGTGCCAGCAGTGTCCCGGGACTAGCGGGGACAAAGACCCAGTACTTC. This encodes CASSVPGLAGTKTQYF.

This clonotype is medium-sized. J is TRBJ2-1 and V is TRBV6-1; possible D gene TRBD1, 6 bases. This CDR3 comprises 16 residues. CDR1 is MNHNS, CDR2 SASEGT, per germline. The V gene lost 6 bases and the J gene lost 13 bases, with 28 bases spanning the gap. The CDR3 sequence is CASSPATGEGEETQFF. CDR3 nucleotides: TGTGCCAGCAGCCCAGCGACAGGAGAGGGAGAGGAGACCCAGTTCTTC.

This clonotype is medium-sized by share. CDR3 loop: CASSLMAGEQFF. Here the CDR3 DNA reads TGTGCCAGCAGTTTAATGGCCGGGGAGCAGTTCTTC. The V and J genes are TRBV27 and TRBJ2-1; D not certain. This CDR3 comprises 12 residues. The V and J ends lost 2 bases and 10 bases respectively, with 9 bases between them. Germline CDR1 reads MNHEY; CDR2 reads SMNVEV (reference sequence).

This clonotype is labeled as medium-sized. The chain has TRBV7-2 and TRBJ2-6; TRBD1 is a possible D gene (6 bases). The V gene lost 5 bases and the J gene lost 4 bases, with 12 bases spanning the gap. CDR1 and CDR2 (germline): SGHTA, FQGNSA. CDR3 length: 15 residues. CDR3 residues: CASSHQGGGANVLTF. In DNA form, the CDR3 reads TGTGCCAGCAGCCATCAAGGGGGAGGGGCCAACGTCCTGACTTTC.

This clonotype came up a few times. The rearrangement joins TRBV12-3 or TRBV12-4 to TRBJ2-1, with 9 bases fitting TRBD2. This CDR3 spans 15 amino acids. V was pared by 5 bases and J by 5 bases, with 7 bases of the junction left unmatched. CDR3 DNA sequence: TGTGCCAGCAGTCCGCGGGAGGGTATAAACAATGAGCAGTTCTTC. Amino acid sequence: CASSPREGINNEQFF.

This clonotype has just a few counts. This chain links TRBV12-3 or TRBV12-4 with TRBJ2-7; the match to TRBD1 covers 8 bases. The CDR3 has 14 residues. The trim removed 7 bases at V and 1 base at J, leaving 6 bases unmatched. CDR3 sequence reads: CASTTGTGSYEQYF. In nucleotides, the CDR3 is TGTGCCAGCACCACCGGGACAGGTTCCTACGAGCAGTACTTC.

The CDR3: CASSLGGTSGRVYNEQFF. In nucleotides, the CDR3 is TGTGCCAGCAGCTTAGGGGGGACTAGCGGGAGGGTTTACAATGAGCAGTTCTTC. The chain recombines TRBV11-3 with TRBJ2-1; 16 bases map to TRBD2. J gave up 4 bases and V 1 base, and 4 bases lay outside the gene matches. This CDR3 region has 18 residues. CDR1 SGHNT and CDR2 YENEEA come from the germline V gene. Together with reference TRBV11-3 and TRBJ2-1, the CDR3 gives the full variable domain: EAGVVQSPRYKIIEKKQPVAFWCNPISGHNTLYWYLQNLGQGPELLIRYENEEAVDDSQLPKDRFSAERLKGVDSTLKIQPAELGDSAVYLCASSLGGTSGRVYNEQFFGPGTRLTVL.

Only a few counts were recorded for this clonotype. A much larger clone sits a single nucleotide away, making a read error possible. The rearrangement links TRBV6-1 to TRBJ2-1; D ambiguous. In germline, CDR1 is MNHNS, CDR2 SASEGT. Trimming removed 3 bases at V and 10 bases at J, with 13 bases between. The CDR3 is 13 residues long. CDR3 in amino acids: CASSETPAYEQFF. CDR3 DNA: TGTGCCAGCAGTGAGACACCCGCCTACGAGCAGTTCTTC.

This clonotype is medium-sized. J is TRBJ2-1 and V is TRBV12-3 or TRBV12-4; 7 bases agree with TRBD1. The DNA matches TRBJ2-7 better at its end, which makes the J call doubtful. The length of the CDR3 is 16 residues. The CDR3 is CASSYRQGGSYNEQYF. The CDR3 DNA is TGTGCCAGCAGTTACCGACAGGGTGGCTCCTACAATGAGCAGTACTTC.

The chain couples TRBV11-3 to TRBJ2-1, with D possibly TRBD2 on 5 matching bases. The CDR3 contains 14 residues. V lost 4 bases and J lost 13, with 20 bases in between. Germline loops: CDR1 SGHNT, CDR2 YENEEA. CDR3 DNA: TGTGCCAGCAGCTCCCCCGGCTGGGGAGAGACCCAGTTCTTC. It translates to CASSSPGWGETQFF.

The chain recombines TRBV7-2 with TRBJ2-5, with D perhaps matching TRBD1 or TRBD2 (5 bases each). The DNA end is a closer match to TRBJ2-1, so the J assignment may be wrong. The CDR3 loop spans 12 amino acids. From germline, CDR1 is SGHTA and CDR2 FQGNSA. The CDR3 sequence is CASRGGEYEQFF. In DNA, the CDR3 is TGTGCCAGTAGGGGTGGGGAGTATGAGCAGTTCTTC.

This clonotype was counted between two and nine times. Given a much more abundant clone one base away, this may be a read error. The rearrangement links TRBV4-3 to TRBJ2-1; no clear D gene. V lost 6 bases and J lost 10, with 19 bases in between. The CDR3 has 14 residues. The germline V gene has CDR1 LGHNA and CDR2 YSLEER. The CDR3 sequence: CASSSLLRAYEQFF. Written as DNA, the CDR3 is TGCGCCAGCAGTTCCCTCCTAAGGGCCTACGAGCAGTTCTTC.

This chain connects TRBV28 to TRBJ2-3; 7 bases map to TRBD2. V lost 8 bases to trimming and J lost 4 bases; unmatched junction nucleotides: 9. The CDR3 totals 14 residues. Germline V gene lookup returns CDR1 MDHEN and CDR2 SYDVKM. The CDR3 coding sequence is TGTGCCAGCGGTTGGGAGGGAGGGGCAGATACGCAGTATTTT. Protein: CASGWEGGADTQYF.

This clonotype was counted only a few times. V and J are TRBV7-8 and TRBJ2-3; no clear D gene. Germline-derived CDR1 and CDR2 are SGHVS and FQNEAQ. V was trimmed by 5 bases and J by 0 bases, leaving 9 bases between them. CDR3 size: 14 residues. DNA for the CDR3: TGTGCCAGCAGCCCTCAGAGCAGCACAGATACGCAGTATTTT. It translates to CASSPQSSTDTQYF.

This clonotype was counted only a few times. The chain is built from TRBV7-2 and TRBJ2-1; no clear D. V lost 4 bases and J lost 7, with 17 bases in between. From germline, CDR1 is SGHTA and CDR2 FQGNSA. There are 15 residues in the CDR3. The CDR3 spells CASSSVRDQGNEQFF. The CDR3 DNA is TGTGCCAGCAGCTCCGTAAGAGACCAAGGGAATGAGCAGTTCTTC. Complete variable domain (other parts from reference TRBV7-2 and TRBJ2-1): GAGVSQSPSNKVTEKGKDVELRCDPISGHTALYWYRQSLGQGLEFLIYFQGNSAPDKSGLPSDRFSAERTGGSVSTLTIQRTQQEDSAVYLCASSSVRDQGNEQFFGPGTRLTVL.

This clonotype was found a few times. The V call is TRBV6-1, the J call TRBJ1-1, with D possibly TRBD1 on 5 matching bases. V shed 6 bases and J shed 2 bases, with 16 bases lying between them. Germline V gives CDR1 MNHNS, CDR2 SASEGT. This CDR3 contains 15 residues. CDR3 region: CASRDGTGRNTEAFF. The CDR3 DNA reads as TGTGCCAGCAGGGACGGGACGGGGCGAAACACTGAAGCTTTCTTT.

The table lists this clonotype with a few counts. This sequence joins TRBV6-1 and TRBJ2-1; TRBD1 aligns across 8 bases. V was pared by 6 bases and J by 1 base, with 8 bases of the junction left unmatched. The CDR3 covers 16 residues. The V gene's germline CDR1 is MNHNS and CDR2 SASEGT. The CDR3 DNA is TGTGCCAGCAGCATTCAGGGGGCGGGGTCCTACAATGAGCAGTTCTTC. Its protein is CASSIQGAGSYNEQFF.

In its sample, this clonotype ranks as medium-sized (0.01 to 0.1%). In DNA form, the CDR3 reads TGTGCCAGCAGCCCGACCCTGGGACTAGAGCAGTTCTTC. Translation gives CASSPTLGLEQFF. V is TRBV7-2 and J is TRBJ2-1, with 7 nucleotides matching TRBD2. The CDR3 has 13 residues. Germline assignment: CDR1 SGHTA and CDR2 FQGNSA. V was pared by 5 bases and J by 10 bases, with 8 bases of the junction left unmatched.

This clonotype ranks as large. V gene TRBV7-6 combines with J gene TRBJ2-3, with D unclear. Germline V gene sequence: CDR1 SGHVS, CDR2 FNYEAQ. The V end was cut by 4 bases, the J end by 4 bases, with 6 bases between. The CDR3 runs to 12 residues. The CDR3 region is CASSSRPDTQYF. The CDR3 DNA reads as TGTGCCAGCAGCTCACGGCCAGATACGCAGTATTTT.

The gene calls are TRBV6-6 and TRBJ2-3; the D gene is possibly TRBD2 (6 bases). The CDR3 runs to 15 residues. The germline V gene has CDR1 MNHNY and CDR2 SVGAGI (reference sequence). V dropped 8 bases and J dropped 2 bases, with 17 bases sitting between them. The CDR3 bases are TGTGCCAGCTGGGCAGGGAGGTGGGCCACAGATACGCAGTATTTT. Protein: CASWAGRWATDTQYF.

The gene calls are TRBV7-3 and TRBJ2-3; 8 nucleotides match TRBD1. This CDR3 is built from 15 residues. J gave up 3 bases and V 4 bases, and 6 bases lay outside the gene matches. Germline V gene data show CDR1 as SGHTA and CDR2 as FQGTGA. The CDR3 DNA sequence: TGTGCCAGCAGCTCGACAGGGGACGGAACAGATACGCAGTATTTT. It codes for CASSSTGDGTDTQYF.

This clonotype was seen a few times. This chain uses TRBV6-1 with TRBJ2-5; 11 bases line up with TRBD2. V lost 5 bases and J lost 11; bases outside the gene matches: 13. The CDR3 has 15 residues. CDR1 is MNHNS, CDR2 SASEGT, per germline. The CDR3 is CASSPGTSGYNEQYF. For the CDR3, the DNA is TGTGCCAGCAGTCCCGGGACTAGCGGATACAATGAGCAGTACTTC.